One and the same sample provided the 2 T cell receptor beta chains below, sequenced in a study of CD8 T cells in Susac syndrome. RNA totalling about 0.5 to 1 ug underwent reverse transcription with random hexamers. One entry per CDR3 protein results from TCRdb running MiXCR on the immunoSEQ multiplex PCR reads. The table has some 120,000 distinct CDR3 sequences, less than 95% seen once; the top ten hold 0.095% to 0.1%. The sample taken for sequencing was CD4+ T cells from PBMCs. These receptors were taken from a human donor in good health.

CDR3 residues: CASSSKKVNTEAFF. The DNA for the CDR3 is TGTGCCAGCAGCTCAAAAAAAGTGAACACTGAAGCTTTCTTT. The chain recombines TRBV7-9 with TRBJ1-1; no clear D gene. V was trimmed by 4 bases and J by 0 bases, leaving 9 bases between them. From germline, CDR1 is SEHNR and CDR2 FQNEAQ (reference sequence). The CDR3 is made up of 14 amino acids.

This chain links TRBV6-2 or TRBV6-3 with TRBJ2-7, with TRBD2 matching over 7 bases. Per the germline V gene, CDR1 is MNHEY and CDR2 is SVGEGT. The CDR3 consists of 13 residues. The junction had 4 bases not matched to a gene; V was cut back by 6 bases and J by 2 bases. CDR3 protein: CASRGAGPYEQYF. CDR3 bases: TGTGCCAGCAGGGGAGCGGGACCCTACGAGCAGTACTTC.